This section outlines one T cell receptor (beta chain) sequence together with its context. This clonotype was detected only once. Its antigen is still unknown. No per-base quality is available; no much larger clone lies one base away. These data belong to a study of identical twins (dated by TCRdb to about 2016). About the study as a whole: To test whether fetal clonotypes persist, the study used deep sequencing on TCR alpha and beta repertoires from monozygotic twins, unrelated adults of various ages, and cord blood. To rule out contamination, the twin experiments were replicated at different times with different library preparation protocols. Study-wide conclusions, independent of this receptor: Out-of-frame TCR alpha sharing in monozygotic twins was systematically underestimated by recombination models, whereas sharing between unrelated individuals was in agreement with the recombination models. Out-of-frame TCR alpha sequences shared between twins showed an excess of low generation-probability sequences compared with coincidental sharing between unrelated individuals. Because the same donors could not be followed over many years, the conclusions relied on cross-sectional statistical analysis. Zero-insertion analyses could be partly confounded by invariant T cells such as MAIT and iNKT, though diverse VJ usage argued against such confounding for most clonotypes. In beta out-of-frame sequences, excess twin sharing was weaker, because having fewer shared sequences lowered the signal-to-noise ratio. Fewer insertions were carried by abundant cord blood beta clonotypes; a weaker similar trend was observed in young adult naive repertoires, while no such trend was observed in memory repertoires.

Only healthy Caucasian donors were included. The library came from 5' RACE. The sequencing machine was an Illumina HiSeq 2000. Template switching introduced a universal primer binding site; the final cDNA contained a unique molecular identifier, enabling accurate counting of TCR cDNA molecules. First-strand cDNA for TCR alpha and beta chains was synthesized from specific primers in the conserved constant-segment region. Each cDNA library was double barcoded, with a SMART-Mk sample barcode plus Illumina barcodes, to control for contamination. TruSeq adapter sequences along with Illumina sample barcodes were introduced in two successive PCR steps. The Illumina HiSeq platform was used with custom primers to sequence TCR alpha and beta cDNA libraries. As for how the authors treated the data: Raw reads were processed with MiGEC to extract unique molecular identifiers, and MiXCR was used to determine CDR3 positions. Recombination models were inferred per individual with the repgenHMM and IGoR tools using an EM algorithm. The tcR package in R was used for shared clonotype analysis, with sharing normalized by the product of cloneset sizes. To study raw recombination free of thymic and clonal selection effects, out-of-frame nonproductive sequences were analyzed. The public reads were reanalyzed by TCRdb: fastp trimming at Q25, MiXCR alignment, in-frame beta chains only. Each record represents a unique CDR3 protein, reported with the most common genes and DNA among its rows. These V and J calls originate from TCRdb's pipeline instead of the authors' own analysis. The sample has about 1.7 million distinct CDR3 sequences on record, roughly 35% of them singletons. The ten largest clones represent under 0.35% of the sample.

The TCR originated in a newborn girl in good health. Sample: cord blood.

The sequenced DNA is TGTGCCAGCAGCCGCGGACTAACGAACACCGGGGAGCTGTTTTTT. Translated, it reads CASSRGLTNTGELFF. In this chain, TRBV7-2 is recombined with TRBJ2-2; a tentative D call is TRBD2 (6 bases match). Inclusive of the bounding cysteine and phenylalanine, the CDR3 is 15 residues long. Of all the DNA, just the CDR3 is kept, 45 bases in frame from base 1. Sequences SGHTA (CDR1) and FQGNSA (CDR2) are obtained from the germline V gene. Relative to germline, V is 5 bases shorter and J is 0 bases shorter, with 10 bases between their ends.